These 11 T cell receptor beta chains were sequenced from one sample in a study of blood T cell repertoires in COVID-19. The repertoire was sequenced with immunoSEQ multiplex PCR; TCRdb's copy has only in-frame clones and lacks some. The sample comprises approximately 500,000 clones, about 88% of which are singletons, and roughly 7.4% rests with the top ten. Sample: peripheral blood. The receptors stem from a woman aged 45-65 years with COVID-19, enrolled during active disease.

The V call is TRBV3-1 (or the pseudogene TRBV3-2), the J call TRBJ1-5; D gene unclear. The CDR3 runs to 12 residues. CDR1 and CDR2 (germline): LGHDT, YNNKEL (reference sequence). Trimming pared 4 bases from V and 9 bases from J, leaving 10 bases between. This CDR3 reads CASSPTRGPQHF. CDR3 coding DNA: TGTGCCAGCAGCCCTACCCGGGGGCCCCAGCATTTT.

The genes are TRBV28 and TRBJ1-1; D possibly corresponds to TRBD1 (5 bases). The CDR3 is 13 amino acids. The V gene's germline CDR1 is MDHEN and CDR2 SYDVKM. V was clipped by 6 bases and J by 0 bases, with 8 bases between them. Here the CDR3 DNA reads TGTGCCAGCAGAGGGGAACTGAACACTGAAGCTTTCTTT. This codes for CASRGELNTEAFF.

The chain couples TRBV3-1 (or the pseudogene TRBV3-2) to TRBJ1-2; 7 nucleotides line up with TRBD1. The V gene end was trimmed by 4 bases and the J gene end by 5 bases; junction bases not matched to a gene: 10. The CDR3 is made up of 15 amino acids. Germline V gene sequence: CDR1 LGHDT, CDR2 YNNKEL (reference sequence). CDR3 in amino acids: CASSPIPSGQYGYTF. The CDR3 DNA reads as TGTGCCAGCAGCCCGATACCCTCGGGACAGTATGGCTACACCTTC.

This sequence joins TRBV10-3 and TRBJ2-1; a weak D match, TRBD1 (6 bases). Trimming cost V 8 bases and J 3 bases, with 11 bases left between them. CDR1 ENHRY and CDR2 SYGVKD come from the germline V gene. The CDR3 totals 13 residues. The CDR3 DNA sequence: TGTGCCATCTCGACAGGAATCTACAATGAGCAGTTCTTC. Translating gives CAISTGIYNEQFF.

The chain combines TRBV24-1 with TRBJ2-1, with D unclear. The CDR3 covers 14 residues. The germline gives CDR1 KGHDR, CDR2 SFDVKD. V was pared by 0 bases and J by 9 bases, with 11 bases between. In nucleotides, the CDR3 is TGTGCCACCAGTGATTTGAGTCCGACGGGTGAGCAGTTCTTC. Protein product: CATSDLSPTGEQFF.

With respect to this clone: The sample carries other DNA sequences with the same CDR3. The J gene is TRBJ1-4, the V gene TRBV28, with a weak D call TRBD1 (5 bases). Trimming shortened V by 2 bases and J by 0 bases, and 7 bases separated the two germline ends. Per the germline V gene, CDR1 is MDHEN and CDR2 is SYDVKM. The CDR3 sequence is 15 residues long. CDR3 DNA: TGTGCCAGCAGTTTAGGAGGGGCAACTAATGAAAAACTGTTTTTT. The encoded protein is CASSLGGATNEKLFF. Combining the CDR3 with reference TRBV28 and TRBJ1-4 gives the whole variable domain DVKVTQSSRYLVKRTGEKVFLECVQDMDHENMFWYRQDPGLGLRLIYFSYDVKMKEKGDIPEGYSVSREKKERFSLILESASTNQTSMYLCASSLGGATNEKLFFGSGTQLSVL.

The rearrangement links TRBV9 to TRBJ1-2; no clear D. V gave up 0 bases and J gave up 7 bases, with 10 bases separating them. The CDR3 consists of 13 residues. CDR1 SGDLS and CDR2 YYNGEE come from the germline V gene. CDR3 nucleotides: TGTGCCAGCAGCGTAGTAAGCGGCTTTGGCTACACCTTC. As protein: CASSVVSGFGYTF.

The V and J genes are TRBV5-1 and TRBJ2-1, with 7 positions matching TRBD2. Germline CDR1 SGHRS, CDR2 YFSETQ. The CDR3 contains 13 residues. With V trimmed by 5 bases and J by 8 bases, 7 bases remained unmatched. CDR3 in amino acids: CASRSGAPDEQFF. DNA of the CDR3: TGCGCCAGCAGGAGCGGGGCCCCTGATGAGCAGTTCTTC.

The J gene is TRBJ1-1, the V gene TRBV3-1 (or the pseudogene TRBV3-2); D not resolved. In germline, CDR1 is LGHDT, CDR2 YNNKEL (reference sequence). CDR3 size: 13 residues. V shed 4 bases and J shed 4 bases, with 10 bases lying between them. The CDR3 bases are TGTGCCAGCAGCCTCAGAGCGGGCACTGAAGCTTTCTTT. Translated: CASSLRAGTEAFF.

V is TRBV27 and J is TRBJ2-7; D gene ambiguous. The length of the CDR3 is 14 residues. CDR1 is MNHEY and CDR2 is SMNVEV in the germline V gene (reference sequence). The germline V and J ends were trimmed by 3 bases and 0 bases, with 9 bases remaining between them. The CDR3 coding sequence is TGTGCCAGCAGTTTCCGAGGAATCTCCTACGAGCAGTACTTC. Translation: CASSFRGISYEQYF.

The rearrangement joins TRBV18 to TRBJ2-7; 7 nucleotides align to TRBD1. The J segment lost 1 base and the V segment lost 6 bases, leaving 9 bases of the junction unmatched. The CDR3 has 15 amino acids. Germline V gene lookup returns CDR1 KGHSH and CDR2 LQKENI. CDR3 amino acids: CASSQRQGGSYEQYF. DNA of the CDR3: TGTGCCAGCTCCCAGAGACAGGGTGGGTCCTACGAGCAGTACTTC.